This T cell receptor beta chain is drawn from a study of early T cells in non-severe SARS-CoV-2 infection. Study summary: Sequencing of bulk RNA from unsorted whole blood was done, without chain pairing.

Individual cDNA molecules received unique molecular identifiers during library preparation. MiXCR, applied by TCRdb to the 5' RACE reads, yields one record per CDR3 protein. The sample holds approximately 89,000 distinct CDR3 sequences, over 13% seen once. This sequence was found in an adult who was a healthcare worker with PCR-confirmed SARS-CoV-2 infection or an uninfected control (not recorded which). The sequencing input was whole blood.

CDR3 in DNA: TGTGCCAGCAGTTTAAGCGGATATGAGCAGTTCTTC. Its protein is CASSLSGYEQFF. This chain connects TRBV27 to TRBJ2-1; D perhaps matches TRBD2 (5 bases). This CDR3 comprises 12 residues. Germline CDR1 and CDR2: MNHEY and SMNVEV (reference sequence). The germline V and J ends were trimmed by 2 bases and 8 bases, with 7 bases remaining between them.